This entry lists 15 T cell receptor beta chains sequenced from one sample in a study of OX40 agonist ivuxolimab in advanced cancers. Receptor amplification or capture employed the immunoSEQ multiplex PCR assay. Here the immuneACCESS table is served through TCRdb, limited to in-frame sequences with V and J called. Missing clones are a known gap in these copies; in checked studies unresolved V genes cover under half, and the rest lacks a known reason. This sample lists 35,000 to 45,000 clones; approximately 80% were detected once. The top ten clones comprise roughly 19% of the sample. This sample comprised CD4+ or CD8+ T cells sorted from blood, obtained in a trial of the OX40 agonist ivuxolimab. The receptors stem from an adult with an advanced solid tumor such as melanoma, head and neck, liver or kidney cancer.

The chain joins TRBV7-6 to TRBJ1-3; D is ambiguous. V dropped 5 bases and J dropped 4 bases, with 12 bases sitting between them. CDR1 is SGHVS, CDR2 FNYEAQ, per germline. The CDR3 contains 14 residues. Here the CDR3 reads CASSPTPRGNTIYF. The CDR3 region has the DNA TGTGCCAGCAGCCCCACCCCCAGAGGAAACACCATATATTTT.

The V call is TRBV19, the J call TRBJ1-2, with TRBD1 matching 7 bases. The trim removed 7 bases at V and 2 bases at J, leaving 16 bases unmatched. CDR3 size: 17 residues. The germline V gene encodes CDR1 LNHDA and CDR2 SQIVND (reference sequence). This chain's CDR3 is CASTPAPGQAENYGYTF. CDR3 in DNA: TGTGCCAGTACTCCCGCCCCTGGACAGGCCGAGAACTATGGCTACACCTTC.

As DNA, the CDR3 is TGTGCCAGCAGTGCTTCCGTGTCTGGGGCCAACGTCCTGACTTTC. Amino acids: CASSASVSGANVLTF. The V call is TRBV6-1, the J call TRBJ2-6; D ambiguous. The CDR3 extends over 15 amino acids. Germline lookup yields CDR1 MNHNS and CDR2 SASEGT. Trimming stripped 4 bases from V and 1 base from J, with 8 bases between.

This rearrangement joins TRBV19 to TRBJ1-1; no reliable D call. V was cut by 2 bases and J by 3 bases, with 10 bases left in between. CDR1 is LNHDA, CDR2 SQIVND, per germline (reference sequence). The CDR3 sequence is 14 residues long. CDR3 residues: CASSILGRDTEAFF. CDR3 coding DNA: TGTGCCAGTAGTATATTAGGAAGGGACACTGAAGCTTTCTTT.

The chain is built from TRBV27 and TRBJ2-7; 9 bases line up with TRBD1. From germline, CDR1 is MNHEY and CDR2 SMNVEV (reference sequence). V was pared by 3 bases and J by 2 bases, with 8 bases of the junction left unmatched. The CDR3 sequence is 16 residues long. The DNA for the CDR3 is TGTGCCAGCAGTTTTGGAGGACAGGGGTTTGCCTACGAGCAGTACTTC. Protein sequence: CASSFGGQGFAYEQYF.

This clone has just one count. The chain is built from TRBV9 and TRBJ2-2; a weak D match, TRBD1 (5 bases). From germline, CDR1 is SGDLS and CDR2 YYNGEE. V was pared by 1 base and J by 7 bases, with 11 bases between. This CDR3 spans 14 amino acids. In DNA, the CDR3 is TGTGCCAGCAGCGTATTCAGGGCCGGCGGGGAGCTGTTTTTT. This sequence encodes CASSVFRAGGELFF.

This clone was observed a single time. This sequence joins TRBV5-4 and TRBJ2-7, with D perhaps assigned TRBD1 or TRBD2 (5 bases each). The CDR3 covers 13 residues. V was shortened by 5 bases and J by 3 bases, with 12 bases between the two germline ends. Germline lookup yields CDR1 SGHNT and CDR2 YYREEE (reference sequence). The CDR3 loop reads CASSTGTVYEQYF. As DNA, the CDR3 is TGTGCCAGCAGTACCGGGACGGTCTACGAGCAGTACTTC.

V gene TRBV11-1 combines with J gene TRBJ1-1; the D is unclear. There are 13 residues in the CDR3. Trimming left V 5 bases short and J 1 base short, with 8 bases between. Germline CDR1 SGHAT, CDR2 FQDESV (reference sequence). The DNA for the CDR3 is TGTGCCAGCAGCCCAACGGAGAACACTGAAGCTTTCTTT. This sequence encodes CASSPTENTEAFF.

The V call is TRBV6-1, the J call TRBJ2-7; D not resolved. V lost 6 bases to trimming and J lost 3 bases, with 9 bases between them. The CDR3 runs 12 residues. Germline lookup yields CDR1 MNHNS and CDR2 SASEGT. DNA for the CDR3: TGTGCCAGCAGCCAAGTCAGCTACGAGCAGTACTTC. Translation: CASSQVSYEQYF.

V usage is TRBV11-1 and J usage is TRBJ1-3; D not resolved. The CDR3 is 16 amino acids. Per germline, CDR1 SGHAT and CDR2 FQDESV (reference sequence). V dropped 5 bases and J dropped 0 bases, with 14 bases sitting between them. The CDR3 here is CASSPEVLHSGNTIYF. CDR3 nucleotides: TGTGCCAGCAGCCCCGAGGTACTGCACTCTGGAAACACCATATATTTT.

This chain connects TRBV28 to TRBJ2-5, with 14 bases aligning to TRBD2. J gave up 5 bases and V 3 bases, and 5 bases lay outside the gene matches. The germline V gene has CDR1 MDHEN and CDR2 SYDVKM. The CDR3 runs to 16 residues. The CDR3: CASSLTSGGAGETQYF. CDR3 nucleotide sequence: TGTGCCAGCAGTTTGACTAGCGGGGGGGCTGGCGAGACCCAGTACTTC.

This chain uses TRBV4-2 with TRBJ2-5, with D maybe TRBD2 (5 bases). The CDR3 loop spans 15 amino acids. Trimming pared 4 bases from V and 1 base from J, leaving 13 bases between. In germline, CDR1 is LGHNA, CDR2 YNFKEQ. CDR3 region: CASSPAGQPQETQYF. In DNA, the CDR3 is TGTGCCAGCAGCCCCGCGGGTCAGCCCCAAGAGACCCAGTACTTC.

The rearrangement links TRBV27 to TRBJ1-2, with D perhaps TRBD1 (5 bases). Germline values: CDR1 MNHEY, CDR2 SMNVEV (reference sequence). Between the trimmed V and J ends, which lost 2 bases and 5 bases, there was a span of 9 bases. The CDR3 is 13 amino acids. The CDR3 bases are TGTGCCAGCAGTTTAGTTCGGGGGTATGGCTACACCTTC. Translating gives CASSLVRGYGYTF.

This clone was observed a few times. The chain has TRBV19 and TRBJ2-1; D unclear. The CDR3 has 17 residues. Trimming took 8 bases from V and 3 from J, leaving 23 bases between them. Germline assignment: CDR1 LNHDA and CDR2 SQIVND (reference sequence). The DNA of the CDR3 is TGTGCCAGTTCTACGACGACTGGGGATAGCCACTACAATGAGCAGTTCTTC. Its translation is CASSTTTGDSHYNEQFF.

This rearrangement joins TRBV11-2 to TRBJ2-6; D unclear. Germline CDR1 SGHAT, CDR2 FQNNGV. This CDR3 spans 17 amino acids. V was cut by 5 bases and J by 1 base, with 15 bases left in between. This chain's CDR3 is CASSRIYSDSGANVLTF. The CDR3 nucleotides are TGTGCCAGCAGCCGCATCTACAGCGATTCTGGGGCCAACGTCCTGACTTTC.